One sample yielded the 6 T cell receptor beta chains listed below, sequenced in a study of cytotoxic CD8 clonotypes in ibrutinib-treated CLL. The method was immunoSEQ multiplex PCR; TCRdb's version includes in-frame clones alone and lacks a portion of them. There are 150,000 or so clones in the sample; more than 75% occur only once, and roughly 7.2% lies in the top ten. The material sequenced was PBMCs, taken after 36 months of ibrutinib treatment. The origin of the receptors is a human donor with chronic lymphocytic leukemia.

This chain uses TRBV7-9 with TRBJ2-2, with 12 bases fitting TRBD2. The CDR3 has 17 residues. After removal of 4 bases from V and 3 bases from J, the junction contained 6 bases not matched to a gene. CDR1 and CDR2 (germline): SEHNR, FQNEAQ (reference sequence). The CDR3 DNA follows: TGTGCCAGCAGCTCTGCCGGACTAGCGGGGTACACCGGGGAGCTGTTTTTT. It encodes CASSSAGLAGYTGELFF. The full variable domain, rest sourced from reference TRBV7-9 and TRBJ2-2, is DTGVSQNPRHKITKRGQNVTFRCDPISEHNRLYWYRQTLGQGPEFLTYFQNEAQLEKSRLLSDRFSAERPKGSFSTLEIQRTEQGDSAMYLCASSSAGLAGYTGELFFGEGSRLTVL.

This chain links TRBV14 with TRBJ2-5; D uncertain. The length of the CDR3 is 12 residues. Looked up from germline, CDR1 is SGHDN and CDR2 is FVKESK. With 0 bases removed from V and 7 bases from J, the gap between germline ends came to 6 bases. This CDR3 is CASSQEYGTQYF. The DNA for the CDR3 is TGTGCCAGCAGCCAAGAGTACGGGACCCAGTACTTC.

This sequence joins TRBV5-1 and TRBJ1-5, with TRBD1 matching over 7 bases. Trimming cost V 2 bases and J 0 bases; bases outside gene matches: 5. The germline CDR1 and CDR2 sequences are SGHRS and YFSETQ. CDR3 length equals 16 residues. The CDR3 spells CASSFGGTDSNQPQHF. CDR3 bases: TGCGCCAGCAGCTTCGGTGGGACAGATAGCAATCAGCCCCAGCATTTT.

V usage is TRBV7-9 and J usage is TRBJ1-1; 10 nucleotides align to TRBD1. The J segment lost 6 bases and the V segment lost 3 bases, leaving 4 bases of the junction unmatched. The CDR3 spans 14 residues. Germline lookup yields CDR1 SEHNR and CDR2 FQNEAQ (reference sequence). DNA for the CDR3: TGTGCCAGCAGCTTGGGGACAGGGGTTTCTGAAGCTTTCTTT. It is translated as CASSLGTGVSEAFF.

The V and J genes are TRBV13 and TRBJ2-5, with D possibly being TRBD2 (5 bases). Germline V gene lookup returns CDR1 PRHDT and CDR2 FYEKMQ (reference sequence). V lost 2 bases to trimming and J lost 2 bases, with 15 bases between them. The CDR3 runs to 16 residues. CDR3 region: CASSLYWPERQETQYF. The CDR3 coding sequence is TGTGCCAGCAGCTTATATTGGCCAGAGCGGCAAGAGACCCAGTACTTC. The full variable domain, completed using reference TRBV13 and TRBJ2-5, is AAGVIQSPRHLIKEKRETATLKCYPIPRHDTVYWYQQGPGQDPQFLISFYEKMQSDKGSIPDRFSAQQFSDYHSELNMSSLELGDSALYFCASSLYWPERQETQYFGPGTRLLVL.

J is TRBJ2-7 and V is TRBV6-6; D is perhaps TRBD2 (5 bases). The CDR3 loop spans 16 amino acids. CDR1 and CDR2 from the germline V gene are MNHNY and SVGAGI (reference sequence). V lost 8 bases, J lost 0 bases, and 20 bases lay in between. The CDR3: CASGVFGDGGSYEQYF. The CDR3 bases are TGTGCCAGCGGGGTTTTCGGCGACGGAGGCTCCTACGAGCAGTACTTC.